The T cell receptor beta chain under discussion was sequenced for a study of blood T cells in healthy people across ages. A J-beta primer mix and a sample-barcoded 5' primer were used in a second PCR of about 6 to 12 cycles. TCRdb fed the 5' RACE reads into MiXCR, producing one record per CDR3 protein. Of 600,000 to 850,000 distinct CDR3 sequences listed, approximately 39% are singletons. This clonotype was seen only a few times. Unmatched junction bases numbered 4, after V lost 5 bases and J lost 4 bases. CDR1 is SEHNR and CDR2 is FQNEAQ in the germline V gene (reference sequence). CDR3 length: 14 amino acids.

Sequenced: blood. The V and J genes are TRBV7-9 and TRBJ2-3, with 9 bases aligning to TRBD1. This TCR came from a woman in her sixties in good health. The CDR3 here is CASSVRTGADTQYF. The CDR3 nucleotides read TGTGCCAGCAGCGTACGGACAGGGGCAGATACGCAGTATTTT.